The 18 T cell receptor beta chains given below trace back to one sample, sequenced in a study of blood T cell repertoires in COVID-19. Sequencing used immunoSEQ multiplex PCR; TCRdb keeps in-frame clones, though not all of them. The profile shows about 260,000 clones, roughly 86% of them singletons. Sequenced input: peripheral blood. The receptors here all came from a man between 18 and 29 years old with active or convalescent COVID-19.

This chain connects TRBV29-1 to TRBJ1-2; the D is unclear. The CDR3 is 12 amino acids. Trimming left V 7 bases short and J 4 bases short, with 13 bases between. CDR1 is SQVTM and CDR2 is ANQGSEA in the germline V gene. The chain's CDR3 is CSDGLPGYGYTF. Here the CDR3 DNA reads TGCAGCGACGGACTGCCGGGCTATGGCTACACCTTC.

The chain joins TRBV7-2 to TRBJ2-7; 11 bases fit TRBD2. V shed 5 bases, J shed 2 bases, and the junction held 5 bases outside the gene matches. This CDR3 has 15 amino acids. Per germline, CDR1 SGHTA and CDR2 FQGNSA. Written as DNA, the CDR3 is TGTGCCAGCAGCGGAGGACTAGCGGGTGCCTACGAGCAGTACTTC. Its protein product is CASSGGLAGAYEQYF.

The rearrangement uses TRBV11-3 and TRBJ1-1; D gene uncertain. Germline CDR1 and CDR2: SGHNT and YENEEA. This CDR3 comprises 14 residues. The V end lost 1 base, the J end lost 0 bases, and 6 bases lay between the germline ends. The CDR3 protein is CASSLVPMNTEAFF. For the CDR3, the DNA is TGTGCCAGCAGCTTAGTACCTATGAACACTGAAGCTTTCTTT. Drawing the rest from reference TRBV11-3 and TRBJ1-1, the complete variable domain is EAGVVQSPRYKIIEKKQPVAFWCNPISGHNTLYWYLQNLGQGPELLIRYENEEAVDDSQLPKDRFSAERLKGVDSTLKIQPAELGDSAVYLCASSLVPMNTEAFFGQGTRLTVV.

This chain joins TRBV5-1 and TRBJ1-2; tentative D call: TRBD1 (6 bases). The germline CDR1 and CDR2 sequences are SGHRS and YFSETQ. The CDR3 runs 13 residues. The V gene lost 7 bases and the J gene lost 3 bases, with 13 bases spanning the gap. CDR3 residues: CASYGAGDYGYTF. For the CDR3, the DNA is TGCGCCAGCTACGGGGCAGGGGACTATGGCTACACCTTC.

The chain carries TRBV28 and TRBJ2-7, with D possibly being TRBD1 (6 bases). CDR3 size: 12 residues. Trimming pared 4 bases from V and 4 bases from J, leaving 8 bases between. The germline CDR1 and CDR2 sequences are MDHEN and SYDVKM. The CDR3 sequence is CASSSTGYEQYF. The CDR3 coding sequence is TGTGCCAGCAGTTCGACAGGATACGAGCAGTACTTC.

The chain has TRBV6-4 and TRBJ2-3; maybe TRBD2 (5 bases). V dropped 4 bases and J dropped 2 bases, with 13 bases sitting between them. The germline V gene encodes CDR1 MRHNA and CDR2 SNTAGT. The CDR3 covers 15 residues. The CDR3: CASSVDGGDTDTQYF. The CDR3 region has the DNA TGTGCCAGCAGTGTTGACGGAGGAGACACAGATACGCAGTATTTT.

J is TRBJ1-5 and V is TRBV5-4; D might be TRBD1 (6 bases). The CDR3 spans 14 residues. Trimming removed 4 bases at V and 0 bases at J, with 8 bases between. Germline CDR1 is SGHNT and CDR2 is YYREEE (reference sequence). The CDR3 loop is CASSIQGSNQPQHF. The CDR3 DNA follows: TGTGCCAGCAGCATACAGGGTAGCAATCAGCCCCAGCATTTT.

V gene TRBV9 combines with J gene TRBJ1-5; weak D call: TRBD1 (5 bases). CDR1 is SGDLS, CDR2 YYNGEE, per germline. Trimming shortened V by 2 bases and J by 5 bases, and 11 bases separated the two germline ends. CDR3 length: 14 amino acids. In DNA, the CDR3 is TGTGCCAGCAGCGTTGGGGGGGGAGATCAGCCCCAGCATTTT. As protein: CASSVGGGDQPQHF.

The J gene is TRBJ2-7, the V gene TRBV7-2; the D gene is possibly TRBD2 (7 bases). CDR1 is SGHTA, CDR2 FQGNSA, per germline. The CDR3 contains 13 residues. Trimming pared 5 bases from V and 7 bases from J, leaving 15 bases between. CDR3 loop: CASSQGLAVEQYF. The CDR3 DNA follows: TGTGCCAGCAGCCAGGGGCTAGCGGTGGAGCAGTACTTC.

CDR3 bases: TGTGCCAGCAGCTTGACCCTCGGACTAGTAAGAAATGAGCAGTTCTTC. Translated: CASSLTLGLVRNEQFF. This chain connects TRBV11-1 to TRBJ2-1; 7 nucleotides align to TRBD2. This CDR3 contains 16 residues. CDR1 is SGHAT, CDR2 FQDESV, per germline (reference sequence). V dropped 3 bases and J dropped 7; count of bases not matched to a gene: 12.

This clone was picked up a small number of times. V usage is TRBV19 and J usage is TRBJ2-7; 7 bases are a match to TRBD1. V trimming: 9 bases; J trimming: 1 base; junction bases outside the gene matches: 9. The CDR3 has 14 amino acids. The germline CDR1 and CDR2 sequences are LNHDA and SQIVND (reference sequence). CDR3 amino acids: CASATPGQSYEQYF. In DNA form, the CDR3 reads TGTGCCAGCGCGACACCGGGACAGTCCTACGAGCAGTACTTC.

V gene TRBV29-1 combines with J gene TRBJ2-5; 8 bases map to TRBD2. Germline trimming cut 0 bases from V and 2 bases from J; bases unmatched to any gene: 14. Germline V gene lookup returns CDR1 SQVTM and CDR2 ANQGSEA. This CDR3 is 18 amino acids long. CDR3 in amino acids: CSVEDGAMLIAGQETQYF. The CDR3 bases are TGCAGCGTTGAAGATGGAGCAATGTTAATAGCGGGGCAAGAGACCCAGTACTTC.

V usage is TRBV21-1 and J usage is TRBJ1-2; the D call TRBD1 from the table was never checked on the DNA. TRBV21-1 represents a pseudogene. This CDR3 is 9 amino acids long. The CDR3 protein is CASSVRIHF. The CDR3 region has the DNA TGTGCCAGCAGCGTCAGGATTCACTTC.

This CDR3 is CASSVPGTGESNTEAFF. The CDR3 DNA follows: TGTGCCAGCAGTGTTCCCGGGACAGGGGAATCAAACACTGAAGCTTTCTTT. V gene TRBV28 combines with J gene TRBJ1-1, with 10 bases identical to TRBD1. The germline V gene has CDR1 MDHEN and CDR2 SYDVKM. Trimming at V came to 5 bases and at J to 2 bases, leaving 11 bases not matched to a gene. CDR3 length equals 17 residues.

The rearrangement uses TRBV7-9 and TRBJ2-7, with D unclear. The germline V gene has CDR1 SEHNR and CDR2 FQNEAQ (reference sequence). Trimming stripped 1 base from V and 4 bases from J, with 11 bases between. The CDR3 loop spans 14 amino acids. The CDR3 coding sequence is TGTGCCAGCAGCTTAGATCCACGGGTATACGAGCAGTACTTC. Translating gives CASSLDPRVYEQYF.

This clone was observed a few times. This chain uses TRBV5-1 with TRBJ2-7; 8 bases agree with TRBD1. This CDR3 has 16 residues. CDR1 SGHRS and CDR2 YFSETQ come from the germline V gene. The V and J ends lost 2 bases and 2 bases, in that order; junction bases with no gene match: 9. For the CDR3, the DNA is TGCGCCAGCAGCTTAGACGACAGGGGCTCGGCCTACGAGCAGTACTTC. As protein: CASSLDDRGSAYEQYF.

The CDR3 protein is CASSIGTSGVQETQYF. CDR3 in DNA: TGTGCCAGCAGCATAGGGACTAGCGGGGTCCAAGAGACCCAGTACTTC. This sequence joins TRBV9 and TRBJ2-5; TRBD2 agrees at 13 bases. Germline assignment: CDR1 SGDLS and CDR2 YYNGEE. This CDR3 has 16 amino acids. Trimming at V came to 4 bases and at J to 1 base, leaving 4 bases not matched to a gene.

This clone was detected a few times. This chain uses TRBV6-5 with TRBJ2-6, with TRBD1 matching over 7 bases. The V gene end was trimmed by 7 bases and the J gene end by 3 bases; junction bases not matched to a gene: 6. The CDR3 contains 15 residues. Germline lookup yields CDR1 MNHEY and CDR2 SVGAGI. The CDR3 sequence: CASTRGTDGANVLTF. CDR3 sequence (DNA): TGTGCCAGCACCCGAGGGACAGATGGGGCCAACGTCCTGACTTTC.